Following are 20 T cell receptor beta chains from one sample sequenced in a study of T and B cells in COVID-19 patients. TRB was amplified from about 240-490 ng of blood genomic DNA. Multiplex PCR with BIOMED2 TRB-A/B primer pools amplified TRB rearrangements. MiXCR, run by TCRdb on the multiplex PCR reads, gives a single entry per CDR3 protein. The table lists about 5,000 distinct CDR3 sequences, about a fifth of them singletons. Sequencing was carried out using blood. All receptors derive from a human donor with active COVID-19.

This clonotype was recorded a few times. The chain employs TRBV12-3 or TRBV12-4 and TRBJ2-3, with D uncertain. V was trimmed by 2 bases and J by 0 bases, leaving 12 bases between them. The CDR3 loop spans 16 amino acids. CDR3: CASSLRMLTSTDTQYF. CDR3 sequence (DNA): TGTGCCAGCAGTTTACGAATGTTAACTAGCACAGATACGCAGTATTTT.

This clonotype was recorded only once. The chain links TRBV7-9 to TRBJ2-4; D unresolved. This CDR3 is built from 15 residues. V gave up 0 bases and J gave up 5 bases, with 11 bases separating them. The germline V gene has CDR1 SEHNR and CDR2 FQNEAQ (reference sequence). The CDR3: CASSLAVGLENIQYF. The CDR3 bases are TGTGCCAGCAGCTTAGCGGTAGGGTTAGAAAACATTCAGTACTTC.

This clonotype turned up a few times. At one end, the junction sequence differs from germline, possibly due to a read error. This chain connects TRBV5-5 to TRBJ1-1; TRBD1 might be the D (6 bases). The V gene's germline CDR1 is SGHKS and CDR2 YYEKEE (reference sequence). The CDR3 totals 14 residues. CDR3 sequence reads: CASSPLRRGAERGF. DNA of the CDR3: TGTGCCAGCAGCCCCTTGCGCCGGGGGGCTGAGAGGGGCTTT. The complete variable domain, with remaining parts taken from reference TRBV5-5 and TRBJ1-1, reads DAGVTQSPTHLIKTRGQQVTLRCSPISGHKSVSWYQQVLGQGPQFIFQYYEKEERGRGNFPDRFSARQFPNYSSELNVNALLLGDSALYLCASSPLRRGAERGFGQGTRLTVV.

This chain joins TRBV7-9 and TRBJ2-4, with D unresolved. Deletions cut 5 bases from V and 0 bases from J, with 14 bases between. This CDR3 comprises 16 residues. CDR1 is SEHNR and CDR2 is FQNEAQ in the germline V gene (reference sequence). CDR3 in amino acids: CASSAEGTLAKNIQYF. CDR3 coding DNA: TGTGCCAGCAGCGCGGAAGGAACTCTAGCCAAAAACATTCAGTACTTC.

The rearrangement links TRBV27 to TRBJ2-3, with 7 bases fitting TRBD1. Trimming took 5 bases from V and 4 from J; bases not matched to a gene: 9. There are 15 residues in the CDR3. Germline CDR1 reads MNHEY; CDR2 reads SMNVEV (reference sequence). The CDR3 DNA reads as TGTGCCAGCAGTCCCATACGACAGGGTCCAGATACGCAGTATTTT. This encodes CASSPIRQGPDTQYF.

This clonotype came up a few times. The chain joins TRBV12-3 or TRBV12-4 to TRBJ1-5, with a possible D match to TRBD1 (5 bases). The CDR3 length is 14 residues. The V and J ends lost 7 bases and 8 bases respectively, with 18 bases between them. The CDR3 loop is CASTLGTQGEPQHF. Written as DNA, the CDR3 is TGTGCCAGCACGCTGGGGACTCAAGGGGAGCCCCAGCATTTT.

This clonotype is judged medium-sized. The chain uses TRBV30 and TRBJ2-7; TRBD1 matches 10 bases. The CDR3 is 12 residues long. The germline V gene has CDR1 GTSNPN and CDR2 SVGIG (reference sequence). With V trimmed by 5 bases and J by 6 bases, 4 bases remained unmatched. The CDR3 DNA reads TGTGCCTGGGACAGGGGGCTTGGCGAGCAGTACTTC. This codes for CAWDRGLGEQYF.

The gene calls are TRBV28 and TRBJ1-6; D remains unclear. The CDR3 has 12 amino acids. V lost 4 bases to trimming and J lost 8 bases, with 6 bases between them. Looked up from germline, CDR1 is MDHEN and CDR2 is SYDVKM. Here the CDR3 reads CASSSNYSPLHF. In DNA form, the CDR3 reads TGTGCCAGCAGTTCCAATTATTCACCCCTCCACTTT.

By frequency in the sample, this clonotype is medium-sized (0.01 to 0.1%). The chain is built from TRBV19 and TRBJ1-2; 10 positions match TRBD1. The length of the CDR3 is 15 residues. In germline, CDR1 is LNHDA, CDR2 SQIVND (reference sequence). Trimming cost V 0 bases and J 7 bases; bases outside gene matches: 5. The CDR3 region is CASSIDPGTGAGYTF. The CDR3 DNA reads TGTGCCAGTAGTATAGATCCCGGGACAGGGGCTGGCTACACCTTC.

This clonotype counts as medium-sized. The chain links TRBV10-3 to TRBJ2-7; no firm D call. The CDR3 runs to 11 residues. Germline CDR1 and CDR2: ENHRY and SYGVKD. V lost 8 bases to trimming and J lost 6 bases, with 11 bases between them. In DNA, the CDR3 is TGTGCCATCGGGATTATCTTCGAGCAGTACTTC. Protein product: CAIGIIFEQYF.

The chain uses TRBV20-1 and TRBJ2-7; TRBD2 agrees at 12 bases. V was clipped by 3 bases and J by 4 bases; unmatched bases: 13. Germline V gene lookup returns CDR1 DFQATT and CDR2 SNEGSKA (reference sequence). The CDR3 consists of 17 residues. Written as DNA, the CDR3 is TGCAGTGCTAGTTCGGTACTAGCGGGAGGTTCATTTTACGAGCAGTACTTC. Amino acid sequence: CSASSVLAGGSFYEQYF.

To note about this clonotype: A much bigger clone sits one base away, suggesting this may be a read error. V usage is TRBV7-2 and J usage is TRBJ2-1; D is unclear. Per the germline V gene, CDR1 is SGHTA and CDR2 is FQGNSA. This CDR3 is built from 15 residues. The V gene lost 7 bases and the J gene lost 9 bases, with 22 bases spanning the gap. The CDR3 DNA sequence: TGTGCCAGCACCGCAGACGAGTTAGGACGGAGTGAGCAGTTCTTC. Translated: CASTADELGRSEQFF.

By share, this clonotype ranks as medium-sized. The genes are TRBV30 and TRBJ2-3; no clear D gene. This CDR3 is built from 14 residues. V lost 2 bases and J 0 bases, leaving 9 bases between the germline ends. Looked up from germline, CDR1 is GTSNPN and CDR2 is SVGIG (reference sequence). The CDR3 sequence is CAWSWGSSTDTQYF. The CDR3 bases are TGTGCCTGGAGTTGGGGATCTAGCACAGATACGCAGTATTTT.

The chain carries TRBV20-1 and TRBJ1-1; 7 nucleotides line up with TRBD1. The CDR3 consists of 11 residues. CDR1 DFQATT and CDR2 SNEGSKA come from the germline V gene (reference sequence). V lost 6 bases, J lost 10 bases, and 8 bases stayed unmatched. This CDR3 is CSARRDSRAFF. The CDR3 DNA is TGCAGTGCCAGGAGGGACAGTCGAGCTTTCTTT.

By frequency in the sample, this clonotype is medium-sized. The CDR3 DNA reads TGTGCCAGCAGTAGACTAGCGGGAGGTGTAGCAAATGAGCAGTTCTTC. It specifies CASSRLAGGVANEQFF. This chain uses TRBV6-2 or TRBV6-3 with TRBJ2-1, with 13 bases identical to TRBD2. Losses at the gene ends were 5 bases for V and 7 bases for J; bases not matched to a gene: 8. Germline values: CDR1 MNHEY, CDR2 SVGEGT. CDR3 length equals 16 residues.

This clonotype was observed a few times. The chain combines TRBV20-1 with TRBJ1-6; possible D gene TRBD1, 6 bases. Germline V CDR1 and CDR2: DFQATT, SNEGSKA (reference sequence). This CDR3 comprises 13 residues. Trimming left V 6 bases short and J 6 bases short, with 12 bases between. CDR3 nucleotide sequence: TGCAGTGCCTCTCGGACAGCTAATTCACCCCTCCACTTT. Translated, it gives CSASRTANSPLHF.

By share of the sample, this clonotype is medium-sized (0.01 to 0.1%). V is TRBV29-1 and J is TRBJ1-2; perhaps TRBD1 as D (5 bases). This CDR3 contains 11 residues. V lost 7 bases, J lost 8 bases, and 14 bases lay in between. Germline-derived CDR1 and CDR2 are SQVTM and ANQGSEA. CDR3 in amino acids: CSAAGQFGYTF. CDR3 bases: TGCAGCGCGGCCGGACAATTCGGCTACACCTTC.

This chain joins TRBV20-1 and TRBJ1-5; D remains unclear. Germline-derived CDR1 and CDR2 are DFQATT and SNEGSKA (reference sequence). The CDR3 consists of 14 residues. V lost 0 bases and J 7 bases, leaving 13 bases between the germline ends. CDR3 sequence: CSARDGSPWQPQHF. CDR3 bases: TGCAGTGCTAGAGATGGGTCGCCCTGGCAGCCCCAGCATTTT.

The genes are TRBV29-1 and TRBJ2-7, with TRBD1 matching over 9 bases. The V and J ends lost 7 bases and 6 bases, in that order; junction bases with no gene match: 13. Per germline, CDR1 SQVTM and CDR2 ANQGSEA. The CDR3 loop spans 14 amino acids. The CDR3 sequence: CSAKPGQGMGEQYF. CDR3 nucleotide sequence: TGCAGCGCAAAACCGGGACAGGGTATGGGCGAGCAGTACTTC.

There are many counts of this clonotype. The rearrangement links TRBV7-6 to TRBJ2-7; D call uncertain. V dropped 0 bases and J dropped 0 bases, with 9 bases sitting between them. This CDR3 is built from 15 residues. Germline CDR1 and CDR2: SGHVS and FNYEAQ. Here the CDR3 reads CASSLARWDSYEQYF. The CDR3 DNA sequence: TGTGCCAGCAGCTTAGCGCGGTGGGACTCCTACGAGCAGTACTTC.